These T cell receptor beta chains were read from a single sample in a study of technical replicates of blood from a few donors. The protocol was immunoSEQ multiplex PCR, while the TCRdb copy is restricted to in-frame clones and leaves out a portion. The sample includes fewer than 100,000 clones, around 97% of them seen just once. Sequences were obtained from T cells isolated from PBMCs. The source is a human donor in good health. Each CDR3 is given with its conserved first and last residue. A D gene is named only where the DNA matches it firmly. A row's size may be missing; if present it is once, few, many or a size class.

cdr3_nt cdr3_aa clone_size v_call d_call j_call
TGTGCCAGCAGCCCGCGGGCCTTTAACTATGGCTACACCTTC CASSPRAFNYGYTF NA TRBV11-2 NA TRBJ1-2
TGTGCCAGCAGTGAAGCGATAGGACAGGTTTACGAGCAGTACTTC CASSEAIGQVYEQYF NA TRBV6-1 TRBD1 TRBJ2-7
TGTGCCAGCAGCCAAGGGAGGTTTAATGAAAAACTGTTTTTT CASSQGRFNEKLFF NA TRBV14 NA TRBJ1-4
TGTGCCAGCAGTTTAAGCGGGGGAGTGGACACTGAAGCTTTCTTT CASSLSGGVDTEAFF NA TRBV28 NA TRBJ1-1
TGTGCCAGCACTCTACGGGGGACTGAAGCTTTCTTT CASTLRGTEAFF once TRBV28 NA TRBJ1-1
TGTGCCAGAAGCTTTAACTACAATGAGCAGTTCTTC CARSFNYNEQFF NA TRBV5-3 NA TRBJ2-1
TGTGCCAGCAGGAGAATAGGGGGCACCTACGAGCAGTACTTC CASRRIGGTYEQYF NA TRBV11-2 TRBD1 TRBJ2-7
TGTGCCAGCAGCTTGCTAATATACAGGGAGACCTACGAGCAGTACTTC CASSLLIYRETYEQYF NA TRBV5-6 NA TRBJ2-7
TGTGCCAGCAGCTCGGGGGTCAGGGATACGCAGTATTTT CASSSGVRDTQYF NA TRBV14 NA TRBJ2-3
TGTGCCAGCAGTGAATATCGAGGAGGTACAAGCTCTGAAGCTTTCTTT CASSEYRGGTSSEAFF NA TRBV25-1 NA TRBJ1-1
TGCGCCAGCAGCCAAAGAGGCGCCTACGAGCAGTACTTC CASSQRGAYEQYF once TRBV4-3 NA TRBJ2-7
TGTGCCAGCAGATTCCGGACAGGGGGCTTCATGAACACTGAAGCTTTCTTT CASRFRTGGFMNTEAFF NA TRBV27 TRBD1 TRBJ1-1
TGCGCCAGCAGCCAAGAGGTAGCGGGAGAGGGCTACGAGCAGTACTTC CASSQEVAGEGYEQYF NA TRBV4-3 TRBD2 TRBJ2-7
TGTGCCAGCAGTCCGGGTCTGGGCTCCTACAATGAGCAGTTCTTC CASSPGLGSYNEQFF NA TRBV25-1 NA TRBJ2-1
TGTGCCAGCAGCCCCGAGGAGGGTGACACAGATACGCAGTATTTT CASSPEEGDTDTQYF NA TRBV9 NA TRBJ2-3
TGTGCCAGCAGTTTAAGGAGCGGGAGGGGGTACGAGCAGTACTTC CASSLRSGRGYEQYF NA TRBV28 TRBD2 TRBJ2-7
TGTGCCAGCAGTGAAGGTGTACTAGCGGGAGGCACAGATACGCAGTATTTT CASSEGVLAGGTDTQYF NA TRBV25-1 TRBD2 TRBJ2-3
TGTGCCAGCCTAGGACTAGCGGGAGGCGAGCAGTTCTTC CASLGLAGGEQFF NA TRBV6-1 TRBD2 TRBJ2-1
TGCGCCAGCAGCTTGGACCGGGACAGCTTTAATGGCTACACCTTC CASSLDRDSFNGYTF NA TRBV5-1 TRBD1 TRBJ1-2
TGTGCCAGCAGTATCATGGCAAAAGCCAAAAACATTCAGTACTTC CASSIMAKAKNIQYF once TRBV6-1 NA TRBJ2-4
TGTGCCAGCAGCTTGGTAGGGGTCGGAAACACCATATATTTT CASSLVGVGNTIYF NA TRBV5-6 NA TRBJ1-3
TGTGCCAGCAGTTATTCCGGGAAATCACCCCTCCACTTT CASSYSGKSPLHF NA TRBV6-5 NA TRBJ1-6
TGTGCCAGCAGTGACTCGATTAAAGTAGGGACTCGGAGGGAGCAGTACTTC CASSDSIKVGTRREQYF NA TRBV6-4 NA TRBJ2-7
TGTGCCAGCAGTCCCGAGCCCCGCTCTAGCGGCTACACCTTC CASSPEPRSSGYTF NA TRBV27 NA TRBJ1-2
TGTGCCAGCTGGTACAGGGACAGCCTACAAGAGACCCAGTACTTC CASWYRDSLQETQYF NA TRBV6-5 TRBD1 TRBJ2-5
TGCGCCAGCAGCCAAGATACCACAGGGGGCTCCTACAATGAGCAGTTCTTC CASSQDTTGGSYNEQFF NA TRBV4-3 TRBD1 TRBJ2-1
TGTGCCAGCAGTGACACACCGGGACAGGGATTTAGCACCTTC CASSDTPGQGFSTF NA TRBV6-4 TRBD1 TRBJ1-2
TGTGCCTGGAGTGTACCCCCGCAGGCTAACATTCAGTACTTC CAWSVPPQANIQYF NA TRBV30 NA TRBJ2-4
TGTGCCAGCAGCCATTCCGGGACAGGGGACCACGAGCAGTACTTC CASSHSGTGDHEQYF NA TRBV4-2 TRBD1 TRBJ2-7
TGTGCCAGCAGCGGCCCGCCCGGGACAGGGGCTAACACTGAAGCTTTCTTT CASSGPPGTGANTEAFF NA TRBV7-2 TRBD1 TRBJ1-1
TGTGCCAGTGGACCCGGGAGTTCTAACTATGGCTACACCTTC CASGPGSSNYGYTF NA TRBV6-4 NA TRBJ1-2
TGTGCCAGCAGCCATAACACTGAAGCTTTCTTT CASSHNTEAFF NA TRBV7-9 NA TRBJ1-1
TGTGCCAGCAGCTTTGTATCCGGGACATTTTCCTACGAGCAGTACTTC CASSFVSGTFSYEQYF NA TRBV7-2 NA TRBJ2-7
TGCGCCAGCAGCATCTTGGGACTAGCGGGAGCCCCGAACACCGGGGAGCTGTTTTTT CASSILGLAGAPNTGELFF once TRBV4-1 TRBD2 TRBJ2-2
TGTGCCAGCAGCGTAGAGAGTACTCACAATGAGCAGTTCTTC CASSVESTHNEQFF NA TRBV9 NA TRBJ2-1
TGTGCCAGCAGCTTGGCGGGTAACACAGATACGCAGTATTTT CASSLAGNTDTQYF NA TRBV5-4 NA TRBJ2-3
TGTGCCAGCAGTCTCCGGGGGGGATACGAGCAGTACTTC CASSLRGGYEQYF NA TRBV6-6 TRBD2 TRBJ2-7
TGTGCCAGCAGCGCCCCCCCGATAGCGGGAGAGGACCCTTTCGGCACAGATACGCAGTATTTT CASSAPPIAGEDPFGTDTQYF NA TRBV9 TRBD2 TRBJ2-3
TGTGCCAGCTCACCAGGCCAGGGTATCGACACCTTC CASSPGQGIDTF NA TRBV18 NA TRBJ1-2
TGCGCCAGCAGTGAGTCGATGGGAACAGGTGGTAGCAATCAGCCCCAGCATTTT CASSESMGTGGSNQPQHF NA TRBV10-1 NA TRBJ1-5
TGCAGCGTCGGTTACAATGAGCAGTTCTTC CSVGYNEQFF NA TRBV29-1 NA TRBJ2-1
TGTGCCTGCCCCAGGACAGGGAACTATGGCTACACCTTC CACPRTGNYGYTF once TRBV30 TRBD1 TRBJ1-2
TGTGCCAGCAGCGTAGGGGGCCGAAATACAGAGCAGTTCTTC CASSVGGRNTEQFF NA TRBV9 NA TRBJ2-1
TGCGCCAGCAGCCAAGAAGCAATAAGACTAGCGGATAACAATGAGCAGTTCTTC CASSQEAIRLADNNEQFF NA TRBV4-1 TRBD2 TRBJ2-1
TGTGCCAGCAGTTTAGGTCCGGGAGAGACCCAAGAGACCCAGTACTTC CASSLGPGETQETQYF NA TRBV27 NA TRBJ2-5
TGCGCCAGCAGCCCAAACTCGGGGTCAGCAGCGGGAGCGTGGGAGCAGTACTTC CASSPNSGSAAGAWEQYF NA TRBV4-1 TRBD2 TRBJ2-7
TGCAGTGCCCACAGGGTACACGAGCAGTACTTC CSAHRVHEQYF NA TRBV20-1 NA TRBJ2-7
TGTGCCAGCAGCGCGGGACAGGGTTACTATGGCTACACCTTC CASSAGQGYYGYTF NA TRBV9 TRBD1 TRBJ1-2
TGTGCCAGCAGCTTTGGACATCTAGCGGGGAACACAGATACGCAGTATTTT CASSFGHLAGNTDTQYF NA TRBV7-9 TRBD2 TRBJ2-3
TGTGCCAGCAGCCCTACCTTTGCGGGAGGGGGCGAGCAGTACTTC CASSPTFAGGGEQYF NA TRBV6-5 TRBD2 TRBJ2-7
TGCGCCAGCAGCTTAGCCCTACAGGGATACACAGATACGCAGTATTTT CASSLALQGYTDTQYF NA TRBV5-1 NA TRBJ2-3
TGTGCCAGTAGTCCTGGGTGGGGCACTAACTATGGCTACACCTTC CASSPGWGTNYGYTF NA TRBV19 NA TRBJ1-2
TGTGCCAGCAGTTCGGGGGGAGGAACTGAAGCTTTCTTT CASSSGGGTEAFF NA TRBV6-5 NA TRBJ1-1
TGTGCCAGCAGCGAGACAGTTAATGAAAAACTGTTTTTT CASSETVNEKLFF NA TRBV5-4 NA TRBJ1-4
TGTGCCAGTATGGGACAGGGGTCCGATGAGCAGTTCTTC CASMGQGSDEQFF NA TRBV19 TRBD1 TRBJ2-1
TGTGCCAGCAGTGATTGGCCGGACTTTCTCTCTGGAAACACCATATATTTT CASSDWPDFLSGNTIYF NA TRBV25-1 NA TRBJ1-3
TGTGCCAGCAGTTACGGGACAGGGGTCGAGCAGTACTTC CASSYGTGVEQYF NA TRBV6-5 TRBD1 TRBJ2-7
TGTGCCAGCCAAGGGGAGGGCACTGAAGCTTTCTTT CASQGEGTEAFF NA TRBV5-6 NA TRBJ1-1
TGTGCCAGCACCGCCGAGATTTACGCTTTCTTT CASTAEIYAFF NA TRBV2 NA TRBJ1-1
TGTGCCTGGAGAACAGGGTTGACTGAAGCTTTCTTT CAWRTGLTEAFF NA TRBV30 NA TRBJ1-1